This TCR beta chain was captured in a study of regulatory T cells in long-lasting Graves disease. This CDR3 comprises 14 residues. V was trimmed by 5 bases and J by 5 bases, leaving 14 bases between them. In germline, CDR1 is SEHNR, CDR2 FQNEAQ (reference sequence). According to the study, TCR beta libraries were built with iRepertoire HTBI primers and CDR3-region Arm-PCR. A single record per CDR3 protein comes from TCRdb applying MiXCR to the multiplex PCR reads. Counted here are about 620,000 distinct CDR3 sequences, roughly 15% occurring once; the ten biggest clones make up 15% to 20%. A remark on this clonotype: Antigen: not known.

Whole-study results and caveats: Graves' patients with persistent disease showed TCR diversity lower than patients newly diagnosed.

Noted time point: newly diagnosed GD, antithyroid drugs for less than 3 months. TCR sequences were obtained from RNA taken from PBMCs. The sample also formed part of further work on T cells in Graves' hyperthyroidism and ophthalmopathy. That study reports: TCR CDR3 regions were first amplified by RT-PCR with HTBI primers. Also found in blood were most expanded thyroid clonotypes above 0.001.

The gene calls are TRBV7-9 and TRBJ2-3; unclear D gene. The receptor was derived from a woman younger than 45 with Graves disease. This material consisted of peripheral blood mononuclear cells (PBMCs), taken at new diagnosis, from a patient treated with antithyroid drugs. CDR3 sequence reads: CASSPTALLDTQYF. The CDR3, as DNA: TGTGCCAGCAGCCCGACGGCCCTTTTAGATACGCAGTATTTT.